This TCR beta chain was recovered during a study of T-cell reconstitution after alpha-beta-depleted transplantation in children. Study-wide points: Among T cells one year after transplant, newly produced cells accounted for most counts and diversity. The study reportedly traced alpha-beta T cells about two months after transplant to several hundred expanded graft clones. Where some patients showed high TCRbeta diversity at day 60, it came from recipient T cells and thymic progenitors that had survived.

Germline CDR1 reads MGHRA; CDR2 reads YSYEKL. The length of the CDR3 is 15 residues. The ends were cut back, 0 bases at V and 2 bases at J, with 11 bases in the middle. Unique molecular identifiers were incorporated into the prepared TCRbeta library. Each CDR3 protein gets one entry after TCRdb re-called the PCR reads with MiXCR. The sample consists of about a million distinct CDR3 sequences, about 26% of them appearing once. Turning to this clonotype: Its target is not known.

This sequence joins TRBV4-1 and TRBJ2-7, with D uncertain. The sequencing here drew on PBMCs, mostly from graft donor cells, taken 360 days after TCRalphabeta/CD19-depleted stem cell transplant. The origin of this receptor is a boy under three years old who had a stem cell transplant for SCID, so the T cells may come from the graft donor. The CDR3 is CASSQDMGRPYEQYF. CDR3 nucleotide sequence: TGCGCCAGCAGCCAAGATATGGGAAGACCCTACGAGCAGTACTTC.